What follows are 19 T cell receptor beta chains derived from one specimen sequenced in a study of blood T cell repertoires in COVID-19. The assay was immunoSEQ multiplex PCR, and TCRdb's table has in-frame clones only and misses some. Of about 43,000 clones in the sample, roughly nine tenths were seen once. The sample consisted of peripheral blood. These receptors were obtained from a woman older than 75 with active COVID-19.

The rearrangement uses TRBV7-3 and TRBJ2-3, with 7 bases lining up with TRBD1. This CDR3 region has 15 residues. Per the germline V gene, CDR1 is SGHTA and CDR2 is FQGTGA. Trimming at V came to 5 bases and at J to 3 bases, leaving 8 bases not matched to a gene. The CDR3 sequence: CASSPDRVGTDTQYF. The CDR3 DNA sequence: TGTGCCAGCAGCCCTGACAGGGTTGGGACAGATACGCAGTATTTT.

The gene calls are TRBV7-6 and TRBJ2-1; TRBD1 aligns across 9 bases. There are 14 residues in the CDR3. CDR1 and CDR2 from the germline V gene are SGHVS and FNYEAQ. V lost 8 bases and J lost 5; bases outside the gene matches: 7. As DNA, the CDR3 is TGTGCCAGCGCATACGGGACAGGGAACAATGAGCAGTTCTTC. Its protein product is CASAYGTGNNEQFF.

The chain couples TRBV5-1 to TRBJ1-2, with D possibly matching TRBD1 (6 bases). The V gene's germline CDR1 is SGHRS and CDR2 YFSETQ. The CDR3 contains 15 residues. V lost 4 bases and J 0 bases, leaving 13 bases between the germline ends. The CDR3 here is CASSPGQTSNYGYTF. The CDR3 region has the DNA TGCGCCAGCAGCCCCGGACAGACTTCTAACTATGGCTACACCTTC.

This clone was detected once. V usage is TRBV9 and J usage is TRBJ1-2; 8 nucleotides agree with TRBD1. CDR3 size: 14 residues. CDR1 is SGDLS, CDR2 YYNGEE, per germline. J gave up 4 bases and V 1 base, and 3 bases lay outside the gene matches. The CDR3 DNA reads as TGTGCCAGCAGCGTAACGGGACAGGCCTATGGCTACACCTTC. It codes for CASSVTGQAYGYTF.

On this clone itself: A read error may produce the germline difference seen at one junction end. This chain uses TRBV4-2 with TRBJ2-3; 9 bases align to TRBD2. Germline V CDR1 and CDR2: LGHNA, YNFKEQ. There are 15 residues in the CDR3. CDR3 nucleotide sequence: TGTGCCAGCAGCGAAGAGCGGGGGGGCACAGATACGCAGTATTTT. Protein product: CASSEERGGTDTQYF.

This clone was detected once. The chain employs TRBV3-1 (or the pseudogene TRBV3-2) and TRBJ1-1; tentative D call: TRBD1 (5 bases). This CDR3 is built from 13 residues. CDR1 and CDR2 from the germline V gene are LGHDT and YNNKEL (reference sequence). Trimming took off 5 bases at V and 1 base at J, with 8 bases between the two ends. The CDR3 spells CASSGGGNTEAFF. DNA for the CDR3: TGTGCCAGCAGCGGGGGGGGGAACACTGAAGCTTTCTTT.

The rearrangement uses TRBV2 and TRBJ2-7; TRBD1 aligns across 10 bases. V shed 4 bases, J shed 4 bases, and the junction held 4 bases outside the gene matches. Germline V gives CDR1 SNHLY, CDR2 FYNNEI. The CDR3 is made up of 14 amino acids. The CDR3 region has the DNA TGTGCCAGCAGTGGGGGACAGGGGTGGTACGAGCAGTACTTC. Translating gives CASSGGQGWYEQYF.

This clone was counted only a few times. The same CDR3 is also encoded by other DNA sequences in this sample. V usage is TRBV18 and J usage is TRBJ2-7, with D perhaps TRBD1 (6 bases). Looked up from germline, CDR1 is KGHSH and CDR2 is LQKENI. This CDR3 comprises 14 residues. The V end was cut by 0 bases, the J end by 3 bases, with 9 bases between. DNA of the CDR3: TGTGCCAGCTCACCACCCGGACAGTACTACGAGCAGTACTTC. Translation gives CASSPPGQYYEQYF. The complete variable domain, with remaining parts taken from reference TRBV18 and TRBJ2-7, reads NAGVMQNPRHLVRRRGQEARLRCSPMKGHSHVYWYRQLPEEGLKFMVYLQKENIIDESGMPKERFSAEFPKEGPSILRIQQVVRGDSAAYFCASSPPGQYYEQYFGPGTRLTVT.

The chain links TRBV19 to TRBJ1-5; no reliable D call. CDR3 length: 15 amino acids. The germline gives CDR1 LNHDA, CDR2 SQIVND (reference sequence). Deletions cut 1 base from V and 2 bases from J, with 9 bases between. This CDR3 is CASSIGERGNQPQHF. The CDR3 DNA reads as TGTGCCAGTAGTATAGGGGAGAGGGGCAATCAGCCCCAGCATTTT.

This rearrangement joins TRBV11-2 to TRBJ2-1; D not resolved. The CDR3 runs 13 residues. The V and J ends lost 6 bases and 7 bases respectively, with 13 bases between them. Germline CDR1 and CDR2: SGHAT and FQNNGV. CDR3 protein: CASSFGYINEQFF. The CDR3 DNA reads TGTGCCAGCAGTTTCGGGTACATTAATGAGCAGTTCTTC.

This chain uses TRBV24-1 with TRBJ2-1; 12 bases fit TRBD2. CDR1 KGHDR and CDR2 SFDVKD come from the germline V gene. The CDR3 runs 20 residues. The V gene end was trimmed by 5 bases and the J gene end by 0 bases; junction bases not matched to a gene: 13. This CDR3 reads CATSGLTSGGDWGSYNEQFF. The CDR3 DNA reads TGTGCCACCAGTGGTCTGACTAGCGGGGGAGACTGGGGCTCCTACAATGAGCAGTTCTTC.

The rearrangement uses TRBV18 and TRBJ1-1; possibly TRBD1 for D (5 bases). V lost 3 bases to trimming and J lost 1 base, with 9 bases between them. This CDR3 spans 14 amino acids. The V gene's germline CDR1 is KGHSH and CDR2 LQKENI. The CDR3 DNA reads TGTGCCAGCTCACCTGACAGAAAGAACACTGAAGCTTTCTTT. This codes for CASSPDRKNTEAFF. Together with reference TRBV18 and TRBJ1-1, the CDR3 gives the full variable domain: NAGVMQNPRHLVRRRGQEARLRCSPMKGHSHVYWYRQLPEEGLKFMVYLQKENIIDESGMPKERFSAEFPKEGPSILRIQQVVRGDSAAYFCASSPDRKNTEAFFGQGTRLTVV.

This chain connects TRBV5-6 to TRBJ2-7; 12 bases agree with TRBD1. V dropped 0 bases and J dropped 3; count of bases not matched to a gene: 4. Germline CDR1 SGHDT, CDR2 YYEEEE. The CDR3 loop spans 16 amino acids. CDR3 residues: CASSLAGTGGLYEQYF. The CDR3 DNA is TGTGCCAGCAGCTTGGCCGGGACAGGGGGCCTCTACGAGCAGTACTTC.

The CDR3 spells CASSLGQGVVLEQYF. The CDR3 DNA reads as TGTGCCAGCAGCTTAGGACAGGGGGTAGTACTCGAGCAGTACTTC. The chain is built from TRBV7-9 and TRBJ2-7; 9 bases are shared with TRBD1. The CDR3 extends over 15 amino acids. Looked up from germline, CDR1 is SEHNR and CDR2 is FQNEAQ (reference sequence). After removal of 1 base from V and 6 bases from J, the junction contained 7 bases not matched to a gene. The variable domain in full, with the rest retrieved from reference TRBV7-9 and TRBJ2-7, is DTGVSQNPRHKITKRGQNVTFRCDPISEHNRLYWYRQTLGQGPEFLTYFQNEAQLEKSRLLSDRFSAERPKGSFSTLEIQRTEQGDSAMYLCASSLGQGVVLEQYFGPGTRLTVT.

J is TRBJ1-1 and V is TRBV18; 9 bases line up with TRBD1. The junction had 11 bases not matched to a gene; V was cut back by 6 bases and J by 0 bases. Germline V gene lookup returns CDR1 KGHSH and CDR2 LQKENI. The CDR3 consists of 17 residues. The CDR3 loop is CASSPPGQGLVNTEAFF. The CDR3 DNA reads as TGTGCCAGCTCCCCTCCGGGACAGGGTCTGGTGAACACTGAAGCTTTCTTT.

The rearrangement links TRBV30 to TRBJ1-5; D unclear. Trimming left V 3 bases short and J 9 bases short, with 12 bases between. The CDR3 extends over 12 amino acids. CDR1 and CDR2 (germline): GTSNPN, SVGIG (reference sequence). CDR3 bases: TGTGCCTGGAGCCTTATCACGGGGCCCCAGCATTTT. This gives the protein CAWSLITGPQHF.

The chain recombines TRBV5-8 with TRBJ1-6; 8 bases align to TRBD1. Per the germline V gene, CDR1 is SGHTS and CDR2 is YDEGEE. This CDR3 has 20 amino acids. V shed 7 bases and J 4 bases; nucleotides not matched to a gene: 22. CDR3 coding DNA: TGTGCCAGCTCCGCTGGGGGACAGGCTCAGCCGAATATATATAATTCACCCCTCCACTTT. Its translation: CASSAGGQAQPNIYNSPLHF.

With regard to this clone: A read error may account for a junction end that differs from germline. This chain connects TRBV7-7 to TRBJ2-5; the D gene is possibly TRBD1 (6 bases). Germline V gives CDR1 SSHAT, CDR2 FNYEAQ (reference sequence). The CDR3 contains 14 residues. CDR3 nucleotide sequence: TGTGCTAGCAGCTTAGACAGGAACCAAGAGACCCAGTACTTC. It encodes CASSLDRNQETQYF.

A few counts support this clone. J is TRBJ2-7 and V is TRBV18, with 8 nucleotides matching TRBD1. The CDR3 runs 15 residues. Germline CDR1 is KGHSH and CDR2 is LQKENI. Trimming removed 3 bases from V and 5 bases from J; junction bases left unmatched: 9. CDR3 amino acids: CASSPGRGRLDEQYF. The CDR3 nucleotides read TGTGCCAGCTCACCGGGCAGGGGGCGGCTGGACGAGCAGTACTTC. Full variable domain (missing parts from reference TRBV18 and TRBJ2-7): NAGVMQNPRHLVRRRGQEARLRCSPMKGHSHVYWYRQLPEEGLKFMVYLQKENIIDESGMPKERFSAEFPKEGPSILRIQQVVRGDSAAYFCASSPGRGRLDEQYFGPGTRLTVT.